This T cell receptor (beta chain) was documented in a study of T cell repertoires in cytomegalovirus infection. The CDR3 has 15 amino acids. In germline, CDR1 is DFQATT, CDR2 SNEGSKA (reference sequence). TCRdb recomputed calls from the reads with MiXCR, one row per CDR3 protein. This sample has under 850,000 distinct CDR3 sequences, with under 40% found just once. A few counts support this clonotype. Its ends do not fully match the called genes, so a read error is possible. The TCR sequence derives from a human donor in good health (CMV status not recorded). Some clones in this sample may be carry-over from other donors' samples. The sequencing input was PBMCs. The chain uses TRBV20-1 and TRBJ2-3; D is possibly TRBD1 or TRBD2 (5 bases each). DNA of the CDR3: TGCAGTGCCAGAGGGGCGCACCAGAGCACAGATACGCAGTATTTT. This gives the protein CSARGAHQSTDTQYF.